The source of this TCR beta chain is a study of T cell repertoires in cytomegalovirus infection. This clonotype was detected many times. Its antigen is as yet unknown. Study-level results: The study found HLA-C-restricted CMV-specific TCR beta clonotypes dominating the ex vivo response.

The CDR3 runs 18 residues. In germline, CDR1 is SGHDN, CDR2 FVKESK. J lost 8 bases, V lost 1 base, and 13 bases had no gene match. TCRdb used MiXCR to reprocess the reads, holding one entry per CDR3 protein. The sample contains about 300,000 distinct CDR3 sequences, about 9.1% of which appear only once. The gene calls are TRBV14 and TRBJ1-4; 10 bases are a match to TRBD1. The sequence came from a human donor in good health (CMV status not recorded). Some clones in this sample may be carry-over from other donors' samples. Material for sequencing was PBMCs. This chain's CDR3 is CASSQVTGTGAIREKLFF. As DNA, the CDR3 is TGTGCCAGCAGCCAAGTGACCGGGACAGGGGCAATTCGAGAAAAACTGTTTTTT.